Shown below are 8 T cell receptor beta chains from a single sample sequenced in a study of T cells in Graves' hyperthyroidism and ophthalmopathy (dated by TCRdb to the late 2010s). Receptor amplification or capture employed multiplex PCR. Sequencing was performed on an Illumina HiSeq 2000. TCR beta CDR3 regions were amplified from RNA transcripts. The TCR CDR3 was subjected to a first round of RT-PCR using the HTBI primer set and the Qiagen OneStep RT-PCR kit. The public reads were reprocessed in TCRdb via fastp at Q25 and MiXCR, keeping in-frame beta chains. Each entry merges the rows of one CDR3 protein and shows their most common DNA and genes. This sample lists approximately 400,000 distinct CDR3 sequences; about 14% were detected once. In total, the top ten clones hold 25% to 30% of the sample. The sequenced sample consisted of blood. All receptors come from a man aged 50-60 years with Graves' ophthalmopathy.

This clonotype occurred many times. The chain carries TRBV11-3 and TRBJ2-7; 8 nucleotides match TRBD2. Germline loops: CDR1 SGHNT, CDR2 YENEEA. The J segment lost 5 bases and the V segment lost 4 bases, leaving 10 bases of the junction unmatched. This CDR3 comprises 15 residues. The CDR3 region is CASSSYRAGGNEQYF. In DNA form, the CDR3 reads TGTGCCAGCAGCTCCTATCGGGCGGGAGGTAACGAGCAGTACTTC.

The chain carries TRBV6-5 and TRBJ2-1; perhaps TRBD2 as D (6 bases). Germline-derived CDR1 and CDR2 are MNHEY and SVGAGI. CDR3 length: 16 residues. Trimming shortened V by 2 bases and J by 0 bases, and 11 bases separated the two germline ends. This chain's CDR3 is CASSYTGGSSYNEQFF. In nucleotides, the CDR3 is TGTGCCAGCAGTTACACTGGAGGGAGCTCCTACAATGAGCAGTTCTTC.

This clonotype was recorded many times. The chain carries TRBV20-1 and TRBJ1-1; D call uncertain. The CDR3 spans 16 residues. Looked up from germline, CDR1 is DFQATT and CDR2 is SNEGSKA (reference sequence). The V end lost 3 bases, the J end lost 0 bases, and 17 bases lay between the germline ends. The CDR3 sequence is CSASRPRLWMNTEAFF. The DNA for the CDR3 is TGCAGTGCTAGTCGCCCACGCCTTTGGATGAACACTGAAGCTTTCTTT.

This clonotype was counted ten times or more. The V gene is TRBV9, the J gene TRBJ2-7; 9 bases agree with TRBD2. Trimming at V came to 3 bases and at J to 3 bases, leaving 10 bases not matched to a gene. The CDR3 length is 16 residues. Germline V gives CDR1 SGDLS, CDR2 YYNGEE. CDR3 nucleotides: TGTGCCAGCAGCGAAAGCGGTGCGGGAGGGATCTACGAGCAGTACTTC. Translation: CASSESGAGGIYEQYF. Filled out from reference TRBV9 and TRBJ2-7, the complete variable domain reads DSGVTQTPKHLITATGQRVTLRCSPRSGDLSVYWYQQSLDQGLQFLIQYYNGEERAKGNILERFSAQQFPDLHSELNLSSLELGDSALYFCASSESGAGGIYEQYFGPGTRLTVT.

Of note for this clonotype: A read error is possible here, since a much larger clone lies one base away. V is TRBV24-1 and J is TRBJ1-2; weak D call: TRBD1 (5 bases). CDR1 and CDR2 from the germline V gene are KGHDR and SFDVKD. This CDR3 is 14 amino acids long. The CDR3 DNA is TGTGCCGCCAGTGATGCCACGTGGGGGTATGGCTACACCTTC. Translation: CAASDATWGYGYTF.

Ten or more counts support this clonotype. The CDR3 region has the DNA TGTGCCAGCACCCCAGGACCTGGGGCCAACGTCCTGACTTTC. This gives the protein CASTPGPGANVLTF. The rearrangement joins TRBV3-1 to TRBJ2-6, with D hard to call. The CDR3 loop spans 14 amino acids. The ends were cut back, 7 bases at V and 2 bases at J, with 9 bases in the middle. Germline V CDR1 and CDR2: LGHDT, YNNKEL (reference sequence).

The table lists this clonotype with a few counts. Germline is not matched at one junction end, which may reflect a read error. V gene TRBV3-1 combines with J gene TRBJ2-7; D unresolved. Germline CDR1 is LGHDT and CDR2 is YNNKEL (reference sequence). The CDR3 covers 14 residues. Here the CDR3 reads CASSQTDSSSEQYF. CDR3 in DNA: TGTGCCAGCAGCCAAACGGATTCCTCCTCCGAGCAGTACTTC.

This clonotype was counted only a few times. The chain links TRBV3-1 to TRBJ2-7; 9 bases match TRBD1. Germline CDR1 reads LGHDT; CDR2 reads YNNKEL (reference sequence). CDR3 length equals 16 residues. Trimming took 4 bases from V and 6 from J; bases not matched to a gene: 13. The CDR3 DNA follows: TGTGCCAGCAGCCTCACAGGGACAGGGAAACTGAGCGAGCAGTACTTC. Its translation: CASSLTGTGKLSEQYF.